This passage covers 3 T cell receptor beta chains from one sample sequenced in a study of blood T cell repertoires in COVID-19. Profiled with immunoSEQ multiplex PCR; TCRdb holds only in-frame clones, not every one. The data contain roughly 60,000 clones, around nine tenths of them singletons. The specimen was peripheral blood. These receptors originate from an elderly woman with active COVID-19.

This clone was recorded a few times. V is TRBV2 and J is TRBJ2-6; 9 nucleotides align to TRBD1. The CDR3 length is 16 residues. With 9 bases clipped from V and 1 base from J, the junction kept 7 bases outside the gene matches. Germline V gene data show CDR1 as SNHLY and CDR2 as FYNNEI. The CDR3 spells CASWDRAESGANVLTF. CDR3 DNA: TGTGCCAGTTGGGACAGGGCAGAATCTGGGGCCAACGTCCTGACTTTC.

Details on this clone: Other DNA sequences in this specimen translate into the identical CDR3. This sequence joins TRBV18 and TRBJ1-4, with D possibly TRBD1 on 5 matching bases. The CDR3 is made up of 14 amino acids. CDR1 KGHSH and CDR2 LQKENI come from the germline V gene. Trimming shortened V by 2 bases and J by 6 bases, and 10 bases separated the two germline ends. Here the CDR3 reads CASSPGARYEKLFF. The CDR3 bases are TGTGCCAGCTCACCAGGGGCGCGGTATGAAAAACTGTTTTTT.

This chain connects TRBV30 to TRBJ2-5; D is unclear. This CDR3 is built from 13 residues. The germline V gene encodes CDR1 GTSNPN and CDR2 SVGIG (reference sequence). The V end lost 1 base, the J end lost 1 base, and 7 bases lay between the germline ends. CDR3 loop: CAWSGLSQETQYF. The CDR3 DNA reads as TGTGCCTGGAGTGGCCTGAGCCAAGAGACCCAGTACTTC.